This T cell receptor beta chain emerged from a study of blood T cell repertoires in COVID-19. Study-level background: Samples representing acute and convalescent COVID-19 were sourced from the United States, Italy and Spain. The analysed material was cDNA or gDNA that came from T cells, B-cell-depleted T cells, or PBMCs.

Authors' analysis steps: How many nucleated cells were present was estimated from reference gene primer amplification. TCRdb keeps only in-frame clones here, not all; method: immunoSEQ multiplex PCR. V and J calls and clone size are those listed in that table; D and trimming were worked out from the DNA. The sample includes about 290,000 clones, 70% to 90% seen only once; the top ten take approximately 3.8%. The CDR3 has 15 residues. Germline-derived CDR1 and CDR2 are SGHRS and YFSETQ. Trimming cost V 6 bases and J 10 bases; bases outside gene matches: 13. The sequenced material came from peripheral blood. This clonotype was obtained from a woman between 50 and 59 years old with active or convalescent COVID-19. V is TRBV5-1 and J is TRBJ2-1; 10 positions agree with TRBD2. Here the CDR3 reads CASTSTGTSVGEQFF. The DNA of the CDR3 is TGCGCCAGCACTTCTACCGGGACTAGCGTAGGAGAGCAGTTCTTC.